This T cell receptor (beta chain) was sequenced in a study of T cells in Graves' hyperthyroidism and ophthalmopathy (dated 2019 in TCRdb). In terms of the full investigation: Peripheral blood samples were taken at initial diagnosis, before any treatment was given. TCR V-J signatures able to tell the groups apart were searched for in a discovery cohort of about a hundred patients, of whom over 40 had Graves' ophthalmopathy and 55 to 60 had stable Graves' hyperthyroidism. An independent validation cohort of 18 to 20 hyperthyroidism patients and 17 patients who later progressed to ophthalmopathy tested prospective prediction of ophthalmopathy. After blood sampling, hyperthyroidism patients were treated with methimazole at a starting dose of 30 mg daily, and ophthalmopathy patients were treated with high-dose intravenous methylprednisolone. The approximately 100 discovery patients were randomly split 7:3 into training and test sets. In roughly six Graves' hyperthyroidism patients, the study also compared T-cell repertoires from thyroid tissue with T-cell repertoires from blood. The paper describes TCR Vbeta CDR3 sequencing of 120 to 150 peripheral blood samples, made up of about 41 ophthalmopathy patients, around 78 hyperthyroidism patients and about 17 progressor patients. The paper's findings and limits, for the study overall: In validation, the model predicted progression to ophthalmopathy a median of roughly 6.1 months before onset, with around 70% sensitivity and about 72% specificity. Sample size was not statistically predetermined, and blinding of investigators to group allocation was not performed. Ophthalmopathy was separated from stable hyperthyroidism by a 13 V-J signature model, with around 90% sensitivity and about 81% specificity obtained in cross-validation and 80%/75% obtained in testing. Blood samples also contained most of the expanded thyroid clonotypes (frequency above 0.001), which suggests that blood repertoires may reflect thyroid immune responses.

The CDR3 goes from the cysteine to the phenylalanine over 15 residues. Left in the record is the CDR3 DNA by itself, 45 bases read in frame from the first base. From a lookup of the germline V gene, CDR1 and CDR2 are SGHRS and YFSETQ. Ends trimmed: V by 4 bases, J by 4 bases; bases unmatched to a gene: 8. Comments on this clonotype: The specificity of this receptor is unknown. Per-nucleotide qualities are absent, and no much larger clonotype sits a single base away.

The TCR beta CDR3 regions were amplified from RNA transcripts. A first-round RT-PCR of the TCR CDR3 used the HTBI primer set with the Qiagen OneStep RT-PCR kit. Libraries were constructed in a second round of multiplex PCR, after which size selection and purification were performed. The libraries were sequenced on an Illumina HiSeq2000 using paired-end 100 bp reads. The paper's data handling went like this. Raw data were processed with SOAPnuke, discarding reads with adapters, uncalled bases, mean Phred below 15, or no exact constant-primer or identifier match. COPE v1.2.5 was used to merge high-quality paired reads, and clonotypes were defined as unique nucleotide sequences. Clonotypes were aligned to IMGT TRBV, TRBD and TRBJ reference segments using MiTCR v1.1. The analysis included only V-J combinations with a frequency above 0.0001, which together covered 99.2% of the repertoires. A TCS score was defined as the ratio between F50 (clonal expansion) and ExV (chaos), using BLOSUM62-based TCRdist between CDR3 peptides within each V-J. Welch's t-statistics and random forest reduced roughly 540 V-J features to around 14, which were used in a naive Bayes classifier (R e1071). The public reads were run again by TCRdb, first through fastp at Q25 and then through MiXCR, and only productive beta chains were kept. Rows merge per CDR3 protein into single entries with the most common DNA and genes. V and J calls and clone size were set by TCRdb, not the authors. This sample gives approximately 360,000 distinct CDR3 sequences in total; around 25% of them show up just once. The ten largest clones capture 73% of the sample.

A patient counted as having stable Graves' hyperthyroidism if no progression to ophthalmopathy occurred over 18 months of follow-up. Hyperthyroidism patients were newly diagnosed, with disease duration under 2 months, and aged 18 to 65 years. Any patient with an uncontrolled infection, another autoimmune disease, pregnancy or lactation was excluded. Clinical symptoms, serum thyroxine and TRAb, thyroid ultrasound, and orbital computed tomography formed the basis for the diagnoses. Ficoll-Paque density gradient centrifugation was used to isolate PBMCs from 8 to 10 ml of fresh peripheral blood. Trizol reagent was used to extract total RNA, and RNA quality was then checked on an Agilent 2100 Bioanalyzer.

The sequenced sample consisted of blood. This clonotype was sampled from a man aged 45-65 years with Graves' hyperthyroidism. Recombination joined TRBV5-1 with TRBJ2-3, and TRBD2 matches 8 of the central bases. CDR3 protein: CASSPNSGDADTQYF. The DNA is TGCGCCAGCAGCCCTAATAGCGGGGACGCAGATACGCAGTATTTT.